The rows below give T cell receptor beta chains drawn from one sample of a study of regulatory T cells in long-lasting Graves disease. TCRdb fed the multiplex PCR reads into MiXCR, producing one record per CDR3 protein. The data contain 300,000 to 400,000 distinct CDR3 sequences, 15% to 20% of them singletons. The sequences come from peripheral blood mononuclear cells (PBMCs), collected at new diagnosis, from a patient treated with antithyroid drugs. These receptors all stem from a female donor with Graves disease. CDR3s include the opening cysteine and the closing phenylalanine or tryptophan.

TRBJ2-5	TRBV12-3/TRBV12-4	CASSSWTGGGETQYF
TRBJ2-5	TRBV10-3	CAISPPGQGAETQYF
TRBJ2-5	TRBV28	CASSLSWGAQETQYF
TRBJ1-1	TRBV7-9	CASSLASVRDKAFF
TRBJ2-3	TRBV24-1	CATSDFGAGERGDTQYF
TRBJ2-7	TRBV28	CASSPRGSGRSEQYF
TRBJ2-7	TRBV2	CASLLPGTSGSSYEQYF
TRBJ2-5	TRBV2	CASSGHEEREVLSKETQYF
TRBJ2-7	TRBV27	CASSYPGRPTYEQYF
TRBJ1-1	TRBV6-5	CASSYCGQGAEAFF
TRBJ2-7	TRBV12-3/TRBV12-4	CASSSSWGEQYF
TRBJ1-3	TRBV6-2/TRBV6-3	CASSVQAGNTIYF
TRBJ2-1	TRBV3-1	CASSHPTSGRADGQFF
TRBJ2-7	TRBV18	CASSPTGQGFRYEQYF